The T cell receptor (beta chain) under discussion was sequenced for a study of blood T cell repertoires in COVID-19. This clone has more than one count but fewer than ten. TCRdb's copy holds only in-frame clones and misses some; the assay was immunoSEQ multiplex PCR. Among more than 85,000 clones listed, 80% to 85% were seen once. The junction had 6 bases not matched to a gene; V was cut back by 4 bases and J by 10 bases. This CDR3 region has 13 residues. Germline V CDR1 and CDR2: MGHDK, SYGVNS. V and J are TRBV25-1 and TRBJ1-1; 10 bases map to TRBD1. The clonotype was recovered from a man in his sixties with acute or convalescent COVID-19. The sequencing sample was made of peripheral blood. The CDR3 DNA reads as TGTGCCAGCAGTGCCTATCGACAGGGGGCAGCTTTCTTT. As protein: CASSAYRQGAAFF.